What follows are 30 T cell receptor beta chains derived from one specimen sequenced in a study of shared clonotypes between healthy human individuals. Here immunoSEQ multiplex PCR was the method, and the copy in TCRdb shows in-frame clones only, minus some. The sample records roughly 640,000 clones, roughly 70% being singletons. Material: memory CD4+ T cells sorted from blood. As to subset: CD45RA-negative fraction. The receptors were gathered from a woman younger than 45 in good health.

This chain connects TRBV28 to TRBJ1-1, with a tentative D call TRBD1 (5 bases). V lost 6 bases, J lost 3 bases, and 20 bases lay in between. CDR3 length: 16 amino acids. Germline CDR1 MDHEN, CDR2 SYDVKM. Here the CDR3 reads CASSLGTMRGYTEAFF. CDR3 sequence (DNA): TGTGCCAGCAGCCTAGGGACCATGAGAGGCTACACTGAAGCTTTCTTT.

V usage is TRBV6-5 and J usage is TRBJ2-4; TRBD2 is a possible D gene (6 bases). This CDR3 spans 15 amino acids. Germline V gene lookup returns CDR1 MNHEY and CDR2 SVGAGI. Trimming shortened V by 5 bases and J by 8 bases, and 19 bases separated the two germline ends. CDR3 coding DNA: TGTGCCAGCAGTGCACCTGGCGGGATTATTGACATTCAGTACTTC. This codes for CASSAPGGIIDIQYF.

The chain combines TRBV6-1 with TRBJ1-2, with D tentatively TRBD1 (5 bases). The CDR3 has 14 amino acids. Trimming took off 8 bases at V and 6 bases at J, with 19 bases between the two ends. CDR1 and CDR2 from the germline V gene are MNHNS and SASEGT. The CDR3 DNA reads TGTGCCAGCGGACGGAGAGTGGGGACTGATGGCTACACCTTC. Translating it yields CASGRRVGTDGYTF.

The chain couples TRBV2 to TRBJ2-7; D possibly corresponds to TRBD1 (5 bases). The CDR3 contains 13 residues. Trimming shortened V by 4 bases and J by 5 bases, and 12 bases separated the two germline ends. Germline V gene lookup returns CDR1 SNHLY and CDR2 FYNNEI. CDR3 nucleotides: TGTGCCAGCAGTGTCGGGCAGGGTCACGAGCAGTACTTC. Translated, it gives CASSVGQGHEQYF.

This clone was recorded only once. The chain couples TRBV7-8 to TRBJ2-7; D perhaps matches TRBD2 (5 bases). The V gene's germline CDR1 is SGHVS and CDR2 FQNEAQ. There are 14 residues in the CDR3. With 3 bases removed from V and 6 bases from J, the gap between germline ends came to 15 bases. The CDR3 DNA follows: TGTGCCAGCAGCTTTCGGACTTACTCCGGCGAGCAGTACTTC. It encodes CASSFRTYSGEQYF.

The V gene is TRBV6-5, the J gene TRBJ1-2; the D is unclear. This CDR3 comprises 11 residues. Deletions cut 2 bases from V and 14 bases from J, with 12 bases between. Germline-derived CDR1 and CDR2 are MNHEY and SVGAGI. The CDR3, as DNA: TGTGCCAGCAGTTACCACGGCGAAAGGACCTTC. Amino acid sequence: CASSYHGERTF.

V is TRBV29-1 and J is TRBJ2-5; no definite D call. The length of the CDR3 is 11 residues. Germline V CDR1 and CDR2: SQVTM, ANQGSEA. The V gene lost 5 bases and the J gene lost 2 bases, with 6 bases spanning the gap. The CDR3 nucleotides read TGCAGCGTTAACCAGCAAGAGACCCAGTACTTC. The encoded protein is CSVNQQETQYF.

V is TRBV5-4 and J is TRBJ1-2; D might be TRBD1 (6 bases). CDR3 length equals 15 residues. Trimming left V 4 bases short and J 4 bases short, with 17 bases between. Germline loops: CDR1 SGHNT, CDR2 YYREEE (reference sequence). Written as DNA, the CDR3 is TGTGCCAGCAGCCAAGCGTCGGCGACAGGCTATGGCTACACCTTC. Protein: CASSQASATGYGYTF. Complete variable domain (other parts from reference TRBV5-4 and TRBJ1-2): ETGVTQSPTHLIKTRGQQVTLRCSSQSGHNTVSWYQQALGQGPQFIFQYYREEENGRGNFPPRFSGLQFPNYSSELNVNALELDDSALYLCASSQASATGYGYTFGSGTRLTVV.

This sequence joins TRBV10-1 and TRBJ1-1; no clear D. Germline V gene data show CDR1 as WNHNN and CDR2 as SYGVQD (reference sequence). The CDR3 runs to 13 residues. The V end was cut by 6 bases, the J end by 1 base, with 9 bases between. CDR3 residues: CASRRHPNTEAFF. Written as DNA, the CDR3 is TGCGCCAGCAGGAGACACCCGAACACTGAAGCTTTCTTT.

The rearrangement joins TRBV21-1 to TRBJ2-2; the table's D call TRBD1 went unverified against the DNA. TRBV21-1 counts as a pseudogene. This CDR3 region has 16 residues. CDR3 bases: TGTGCCAGCAGCAGGCTGGGGACAGTGAACACCGGGGAGCTGTTTTTT. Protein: CASSRLGTVNTGELFF.

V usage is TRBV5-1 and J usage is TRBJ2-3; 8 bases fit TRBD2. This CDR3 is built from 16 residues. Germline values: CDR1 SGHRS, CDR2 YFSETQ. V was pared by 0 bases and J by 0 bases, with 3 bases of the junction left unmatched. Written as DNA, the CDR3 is TGCGCCAGCAGCTTGGATCCTAGCGGGAGCACAGATACGCAGTATTTT. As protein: CASSLDPSGSTDTQYF.

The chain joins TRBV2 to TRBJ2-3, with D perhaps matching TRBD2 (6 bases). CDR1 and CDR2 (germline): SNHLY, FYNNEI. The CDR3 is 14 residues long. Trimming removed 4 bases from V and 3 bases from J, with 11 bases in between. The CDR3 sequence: CASSVRGLTDTQYF. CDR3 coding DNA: TGTGCCAGCAGTGTGCGGGGCTTAACAGATACGCAGTATTTT.

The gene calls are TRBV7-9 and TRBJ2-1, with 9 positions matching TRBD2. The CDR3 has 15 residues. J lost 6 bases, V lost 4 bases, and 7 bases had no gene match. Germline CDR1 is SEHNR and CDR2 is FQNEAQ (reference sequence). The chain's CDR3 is CASSSPGLAINEQFF. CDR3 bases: TGTGCCAGCAGCTCCCCCGGACTAGCGATCAATGAGCAGTTCTTC.

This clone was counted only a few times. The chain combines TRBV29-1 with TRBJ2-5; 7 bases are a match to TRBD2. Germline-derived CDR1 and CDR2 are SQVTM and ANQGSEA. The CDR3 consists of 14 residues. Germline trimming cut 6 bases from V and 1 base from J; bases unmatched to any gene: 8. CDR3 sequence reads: CSVYSGGGQETQYF. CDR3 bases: TGCAGCGTCTATTCTGGCGGGGGCCAAGAGACCCAGTACTTC.

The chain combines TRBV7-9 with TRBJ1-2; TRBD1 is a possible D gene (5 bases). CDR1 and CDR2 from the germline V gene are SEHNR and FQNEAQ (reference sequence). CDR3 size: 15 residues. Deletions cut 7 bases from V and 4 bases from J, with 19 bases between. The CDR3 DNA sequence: TGTGCCAGCACCTCTCCGGGGGTGAGGGCCTATGGCTACACCTTC. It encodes CASTSPGVRAYGYTF.

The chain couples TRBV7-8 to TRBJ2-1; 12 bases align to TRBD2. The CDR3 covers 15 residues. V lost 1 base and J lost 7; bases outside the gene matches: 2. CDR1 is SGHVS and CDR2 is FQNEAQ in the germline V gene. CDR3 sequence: CASSLGTSGTNEQFF. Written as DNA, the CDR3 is TGTGCCAGCAGCTTAGGGACTAGCGGGACAAATGAGCAGTTCTTC.

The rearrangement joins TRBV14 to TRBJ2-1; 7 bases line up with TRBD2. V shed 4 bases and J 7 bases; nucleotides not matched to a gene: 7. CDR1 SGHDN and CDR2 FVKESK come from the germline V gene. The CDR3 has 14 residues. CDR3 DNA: TGTGCCAGCAGCCCCCCGGGGGGAGGGAATGAGCAGTTCTTC. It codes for CASSPPGGGNEQFF.

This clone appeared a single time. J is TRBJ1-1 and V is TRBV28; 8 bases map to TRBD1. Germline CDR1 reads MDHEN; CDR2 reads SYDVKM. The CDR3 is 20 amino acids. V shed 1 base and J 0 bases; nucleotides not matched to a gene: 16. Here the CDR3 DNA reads TGTGCCAGCAGTTTATTCTCCAGGGGGCGAGGGAGATCTGTGAACACTGAAGCTTTCTTT. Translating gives CASSLFSRGRGRSVNTEAFF.

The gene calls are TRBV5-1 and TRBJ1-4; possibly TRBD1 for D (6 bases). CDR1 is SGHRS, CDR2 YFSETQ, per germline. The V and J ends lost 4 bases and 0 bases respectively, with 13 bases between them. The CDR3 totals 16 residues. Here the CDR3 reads CASSPGDKATNEKLFF. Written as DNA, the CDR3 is TGCGCCAGCAGCCCGGGGGACAAAGCAACTAATGAAAAACTGTTTTTT.

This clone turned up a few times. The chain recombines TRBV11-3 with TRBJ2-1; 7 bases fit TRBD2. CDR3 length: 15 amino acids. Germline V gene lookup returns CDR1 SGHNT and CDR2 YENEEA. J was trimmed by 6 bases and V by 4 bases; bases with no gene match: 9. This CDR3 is CASSSPGTKLNEQFF. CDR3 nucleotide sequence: TGTGCCAGCAGCTCCCCCGGGACTAAACTCAATGAGCAGTTCTTC.

The CDR3 region is CASSLGYAPEYGYTF. CDR3 nucleotide sequence: TGTGCCAGCAGCTTAGGGTACGCGCCGGAATATGGCTACACCTTC. The gene calls are TRBV7-9 and TRBJ1-2; D call uncertain. Germline CDR1 SEHNR, CDR2 FQNEAQ (reference sequence). V was cut by 1 base and J by 5 bases, with 14 bases left in between. CDR3 length: 15 amino acids.

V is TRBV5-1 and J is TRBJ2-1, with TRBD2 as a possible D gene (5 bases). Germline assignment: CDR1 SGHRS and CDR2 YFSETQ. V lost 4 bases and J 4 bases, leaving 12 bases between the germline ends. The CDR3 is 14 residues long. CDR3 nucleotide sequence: TGCGCCAGCAGCGGAGCGGAAATTTACAATGAGCAGTTCTTC. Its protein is CASSGAEIYNEQFF. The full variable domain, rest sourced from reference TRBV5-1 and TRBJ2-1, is KAGVTQTPRYLIKTRGQQVTLSCSPISGHRSVSWYQQTPGQGLQFLFEYFSETQRNKGNFPGRFSGRQFSNSRSEMNVSTLELGDSALYLCASSGAEIYNEQFFGPGTRLTVL.

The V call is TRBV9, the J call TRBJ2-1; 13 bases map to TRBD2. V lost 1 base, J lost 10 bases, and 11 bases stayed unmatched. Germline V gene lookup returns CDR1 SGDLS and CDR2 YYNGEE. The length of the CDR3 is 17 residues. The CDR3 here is CASSVSPGTSGIEEQFF. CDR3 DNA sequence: TGTGCCAGCAGCGTATCCCCCGGGACTAGCGGGATCGAGGAGCAGTTCTTC.

This CDR3 reads CASSQVDRGHTDTQYF. In DNA form, the CDR3 reads TGTGCCAGCAGCCAAGTCGATCGTGGTCACACAGATACGCAGTATTTT. V gene TRBV4-2 combines with J gene TRBJ2-3; D gene unclear. This CDR3 contains 16 residues. CDR1 LGHNA and CDR2 YNFKEQ come from the germline V gene. The V end lost 1 base, the J end lost 2 bases, and 13 bases lay between the germline ends.

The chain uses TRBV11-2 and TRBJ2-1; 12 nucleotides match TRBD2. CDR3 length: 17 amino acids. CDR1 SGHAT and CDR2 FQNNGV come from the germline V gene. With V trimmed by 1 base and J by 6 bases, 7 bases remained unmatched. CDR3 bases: TGTGCCAGCAGCTTAGCCCCTGCTAGCGGGAGGGCCAATGAGCAGTTCTTC. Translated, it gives CASSLAPASGRANEQFF.

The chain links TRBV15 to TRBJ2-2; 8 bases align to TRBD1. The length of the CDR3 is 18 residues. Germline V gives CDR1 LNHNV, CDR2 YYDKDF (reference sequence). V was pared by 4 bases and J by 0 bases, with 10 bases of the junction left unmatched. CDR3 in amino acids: CATSTRDRYGTNTGELFF. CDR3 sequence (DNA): TGTGCCACCAGCACACGGGACAGGTACGGGACGAACACCGGGGAGCTGTTTTTT.

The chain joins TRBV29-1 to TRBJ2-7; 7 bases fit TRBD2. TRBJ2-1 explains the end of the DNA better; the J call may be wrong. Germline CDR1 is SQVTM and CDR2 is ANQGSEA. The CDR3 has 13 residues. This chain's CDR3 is CSVGGRGTNEQFF. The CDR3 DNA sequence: TGCAGCGTTGGAGGGAGGGGTACGAATGAGCAGTTCTTC.

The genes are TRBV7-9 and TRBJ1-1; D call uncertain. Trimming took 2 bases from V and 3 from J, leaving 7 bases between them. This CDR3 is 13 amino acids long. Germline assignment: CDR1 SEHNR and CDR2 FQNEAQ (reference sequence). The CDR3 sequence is CASSLWVDTEAFF. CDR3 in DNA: TGTGCCAGCAGCTTATGGGTAGACACTGAAGCTTTCTTT. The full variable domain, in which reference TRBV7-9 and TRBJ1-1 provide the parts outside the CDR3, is DTGVSQNPRHKITKRGQNVTFRCDPISEHNRLYWYRQTLGQGPEFLTYFQNEAQLEKSRLLSDRFSAERPKGSFSTLEIQRTEQGDSAMYLCASSLWVDTEAFFGQGTRLTVV.

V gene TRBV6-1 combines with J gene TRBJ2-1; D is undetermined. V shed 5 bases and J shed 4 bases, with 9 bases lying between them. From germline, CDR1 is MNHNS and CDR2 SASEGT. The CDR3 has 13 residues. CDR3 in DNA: TGTGCCAGCAGTTTGGACGTTTACAATGAGCAGTTCTTC. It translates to CASSLDVYNEQFF.

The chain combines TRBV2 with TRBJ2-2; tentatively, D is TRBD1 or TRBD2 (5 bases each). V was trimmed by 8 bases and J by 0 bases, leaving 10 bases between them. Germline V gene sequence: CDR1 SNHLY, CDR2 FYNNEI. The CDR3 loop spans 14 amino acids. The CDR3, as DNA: TGTGCCAGCGGGGGACGGGCGAACACCGGGGAGCTGTTTTTT. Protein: CASGGRANTGELFF.